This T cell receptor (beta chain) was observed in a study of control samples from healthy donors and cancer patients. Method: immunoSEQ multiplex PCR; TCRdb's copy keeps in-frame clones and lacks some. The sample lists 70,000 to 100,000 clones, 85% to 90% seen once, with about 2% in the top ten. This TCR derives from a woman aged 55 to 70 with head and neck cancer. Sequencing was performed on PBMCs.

CDR3 region: CASSFRVNTGELFF. The CDR3 coding sequence is TGTGCCAGCTCATTCCGGGTGAACACCGGGGAGCTGTTTTTT. V and J are TRBV7-2 and TRBJ2-2, with D uncertain. V shed 8 bases and J shed 1 base, with 11 bases lying between them. The CDR3 spans 14 residues. The germline gives CDR1 SGHTA, CDR2 FQGNSA.